A selection of T cell receptor beta chains follows, all from one sample in a study of blood T cells in healthy people across ages. TCRdb re-called the 5' RACE reads with MiXCR, one entry per CDR3 protein. This sample has more than 800,000 distinct CDR3 sequences, with 45% found just once. Sequencing was performed on blood. The receptors were gathered from a woman aged 55-70 years in good health. CDR3s include the opening cysteine and the closing phenylalanine or tryptophan. A D gene is named only where the DNA matches it firmly. Clone size is shown for a subset of rows, as once, few, many or a class of expanded clone.

TRBD2	TRBV20-1	TRBJ2-3	-	CSARGISGSGDTQYF	TGCAGTGCTAGAGGGATTAGCGGGAGTGGAGATACGCAGTATTTT
-	TRBV3-1	TRBJ1-3	-	CASSPGRSSGNTIYF	TGTGCCAGCAGCCCCGGGCGGAGCTCTGGAAACACCATATATTTT
TRBD2	TRBV29-1	TRBJ2-1	-	CGVEGLAGGPVDEQFF	TGCGGCGTCGAAGGACTAGCGGGAGGGCCAGTGGATGAGCAGTTCTTC
-	TRBV27	TRBJ1-5	-	CASSFGVANQPQHF	TGTGCCAGCAGTTTTGGGGTAGCAAATCAGCCCCAGCATTTT
TRBD2	TRBV7-2	TRBJ2-5	few	CASSFGLAGLVETQYF	TGTGCCAGCAGCTTTGGACTAGCGGGGTTGGTAGAGACCCAGTACTTC
TRBD1	TRBV28	TRBJ2-5	-	CASSYRTGRETQYF	TGTGCCAGCAGTTATCGGACAGGGAGAGAGACCCAGTACTTC
TRBD2	TRBV20-1	TRBJ2-4	few	CSAESGIAKNIQYF	TGCAGTGCTGAGAGCGGGATAGCCAAAAACATTCAGTACTTC
TRBD2	TRBV11-1	TRBJ2-5	-	CACSSARLAGGGTQYF	TGTGCCTGCAGCTCGGCCAGACTAGCGGGCGGGGGGACCCAGTACTTC
-	TRBV3-1	TRBJ2-3	-	CASSQGLDSTDTQYF	TGTGCCAGCAGCCAAGGTTTGGACAGCACAGATACGCAGTATTTT
-	TRBV6-2/TRBV6-3	TRBJ1-2	-	CASSYSDRNYGYTF	TGTGCCAGCAGTTACTCCGACAGGAACTATGGCTACACCTTC
TRBD1	TRBV5-1	TRBJ1-4	few	CASSWGTGDEKLFF	TGCGCCAGCAGCTGGGGGACAGGGGATGAAAAACTGTTTTTT
-	TRBV4-1	TRBJ1-2	-	CASSQDLGVDYGYTF	TGCGCCAGCAGCCAAGATCTGGGAGTAGACTATGGCTACACCTTC
-	TRBV29-1	TRBJ2-3	many	CSVEDSRDTQYF	TGCAGCGTTGAAGACAGCAGAGATACGCAGTATTTT
TRBD1	TRBV6-6	TRBJ1-1	-	CASSDWQGAEAFF	TGTGCCAGCAGTGACTGGCAGGGGGCTGAAGCTTTCTTT
-	TRBV11-1	TRBJ2-3	-	CASSQGSLSQYF	TGTGCCAGCAGCCAAGGGAGTTTATCGCAGTATTTT
-	TRBV29-1	TRBJ2-7	many	CSVVKGGRDEQYF	TGCAGCGTTGTAAAGGGGGGCAGGGACGAGCAGTACTTC
-	TRBV27	TRBJ2-3	-	CASSLFGGPDTQYF	TGTGCCAGCAGTTTATTCGGGGGCCCAGATACGCAGTATTTT
TRBD2	TRBV27	TRBJ2-5	-	CASSNGASGETQYF	TGTGCCAGCAGCAATGGGGCTAGCGGCGAGACCCAGTACTTC
-	TRBV12-3/TRBV12-4	TRBJ2-1	-	CASSLRERAGEQFF	TGTGCCAGCAGTTTACGAGAGCGGGCAGGGGAGCAGTTCTTC
TRBD2	TRBV20-1	TRBJ2-3	-	CSATSLADTASTDTQYF	TGCAGTGCGACCTCACTAGCGGACACGGCTAGCACAGATACGCAGTATTTT
-	TRBV28	TRBJ1-1	-	CASSLLGEAFF	TGTGCCAGCAGTTTATTGGGTGAAGCTTTCTTT
-	TRBV24-1	TRBJ2-3	-	CATSDSTPDSPDTQYF	TGTGCCACCAGTGATTCGACACCGGACAGCCCAGATACGCAGTATTTT
-	TRBV5-1	TRBJ2-1	-	CASSFNREIGKDEQFF	TGCGCCAGCAGCTTTAACAGGGAGATCGGGAAGGATGAGCAGTTCTTC
-	TRBV6-5	TRBJ1-5	-	CASRPIGASQPQHF	TGTGCCAGCAGGCCCATCGGGGCGAGTCAGCCCCAGCATTTT
-	TRBV20-1	TRBJ1-1	-	CSARADTEAFF	TGCAGTGCTAGAGCGGACACTGAAGCTTTCTTT
TRBD1	TRBV7-2	TRBJ1-1	-	CASSQWDRATEAFF	TGTGCCAGCAGCCAGTGGGACAGGGCCACTGAAGCTTTCTTT
-	TRBV5-1	TRBJ2-7	many	CASSLTQAEQYF	TGCGCCAGCAGCTTGACCCAGGCGGAGCAGTACTTC
-	TRBV7-2	TRBJ2-7	-	CASSLLRGRAGYEQYF	TGTGCCAGCAGCTTACTTAGGGGGAGGGCCGGTTACGAGCAGTACTTC
-	TRBV18	TRBJ2-3	-	CASSPPRASDTQYF	TGTGCCAGCTCACCACCGCGGGCGTCTGATACGCAGTATTTT
-	TRBV6-5	TRBJ2-1	-	CASSPRPVGNEQFF	TGTGCCAGCAGCCCCCGGCCTGTAGGGAATGAGCAGTTCTTC
-	TRBV7-9	TRBJ1-1	-	CASSSQVGDTEAFF	TGTGCCAGCAGCAGCCAAGTTGGGGACACTGAAGCTTTCTTT
TRBD1	TRBV28	TRBJ2-7	-	CASNRPGQGTYEQYF	TGTGCCAGCAACCGACCGGGACAGGGGACCTACGAGCAGTACTTC
TRBD1	TRBV29-1	TRBJ2-3	-	CSVEARQGATDTQYF	TGCAGCGTTGAAGCCCGACAGGGGGCCACAGATACGCAGTATTTT
TRBD1	TRBV6-6	TRBJ1-6	-	CASRSGTGGVWNSPLHF	TGTGCCAGCAGATCCGGGACAGGGGGCGTGTGGAATTCACCCCTCCACTTT
-	TRBV9	TRBJ2-4	few	CASSVEDSGYVAKNIQYF	TGTGCCAGCAGCGTAGAGGATAGCGGCTACGTAGCCAAAAACATTCAGTACTTC
TRBD2	TRBV2	TRBJ2-2	-	CASSLSGSVNTGELFF	TGTGCCAGCAGTCTTAGCGGGAGTGTAAACACCGGGGAGCTGTTTTTT
-	TRBV5-5	TRBJ1-2	many	CASSLDSNYGYTF	TGTGCCAGCAGCCTGGATAGTAACTATGGCTACACCTTC
TRBD2	TRBV2	TRBJ2-5	-	CASRTGGPRETQYF	TGTGCCAGCAGGACGGGAGGGCCGCGAGAGACCCAGTACTTC
TRBD1	TRBV6-6	TRBJ2-7	-	CASRSPGTGYHEQYF	TGTGCCAGCAGGAGCCCCGGGACAGGGTACCACGAGCAGTACTTC
-	TRBV6-1	TRBJ1-3	-	CASTRTASGNTIYF	TGTGCCAGCACCCGGACAGCTTCTGGAAACACCATATATTTT
TRBD1	TRBV5-1	TRBJ2-1	few	CASSLGQGDYNEQFF	TGCGCCAGCAGCTTGGGACAGGGTGACTACAATGAGCAGTTCTTC
-	TRBV20-1	TRBJ1-2	-	CSATTENYGYTF	TGCAGTGCTACGACAGAAAACTATGGCTACACCTTC
TRBD1	TRBV10-3	TRBJ2-7	-	CAIRQGAPYEQYF	TGTGCCATCAGGCAGGGGGCTCCCTACGAGCAGTACTTC
-	TRBV5-5	TRBJ2-6	few	CASSLGEGTGANVLTF	TGTGCCAGCAGCTTGGGGGAAGGTACTGGGGCCAACGTCCTGACTTTC
-	TRBV20-1	TRBJ1-5	few	CSARVGNNQPQHF	TGCAGTGCTAGAGTAGGGAACAATCAGCCCCAGCATTTT
TRBD2	TRBV7-2	TRBJ2-2	few	CASSLVGLAAGELFF	TGTGCCAGCAGCTTAGTTGGGCTAGCGGCCGGGGAGCTGTTTTTT
TRBD1	TRBV20-1	TRBJ2-3	-	CSASRLAGGSDTQYF	TGCAGTGCTAGTCGCTTGGCAGGGGGCTCAGATACGCAGTATTTT
-	TRBV24-1	TRBJ1-2	-	CATSDLNGDGYTF	TGTGCCACCAGTGATTTGAATGGGGACGGCTACACCTTC
TRBD1	TRBV3-1	TRBJ2-7	-	CASSHGQGAFEQYF	TGTGCCAGCAGCCATGGACAGGGGGCTTTCGAGCAGTACTTC
-	TRBV5-1	TRBJ1-2	few	CASSSAGTQTTRYGYTF	TGCGCCAGCAGCTCGGCGGGGACACAGACCACCCGGTATGGCTACACCTTC
-	TRBV20-1	TRBJ2-7	-	CSARDRGPGFQYF	TGCAGTGCTAGAGATCGAGGGCCGGGGTTCCAGTACTTC
TRBD2	TRBV3-1	TRBJ2-7	many	CASKFGSASGSHEQYF	TGTGCCAGCAAATTTGGGTCGGCTAGCGGGAGCCACGAGCAGTACTTC
TRBD2	TRBV6-5	TRBJ2-7	few	CASSYYPGLAGGPRYEQYF	TGTGCCAGCAGTTACTATCCGGGACTAGCGGGAGGGCCAAGGTACGAGCAGTACTTC
-	TRBV20-1	TRBJ2-7	-	CSARTGLSYEQYF	TGCAGTGCGCGGACCGGACTATCCTACGAGCAGTACTTC
TRBD2	TRBV5-1	TRBJ2-5	-	CASSPVPGLAGAQYF	TGCGCCAGCAGCCCAGTTCCCGGACTAGCGGGGGCCCAGTACTTC
-	TRBV15	TRBJ1-4	few	CATSSRLRSGSREKLFF	TGTGCCACCAGCAGCCGTCTTCGCTCAGGGTCCCGTGAAAAACTGTTTTTT
-	TRBV28	TRBJ1-5	-	CASSSQGWSNQPQHF	TGTGCCAGCAGTTCCCAGGGGTGGAGCAATCAGCCCCAGCATTTT
-	TRBV15	TRBJ2-6	-	CATSRDGRGQANVLTF	TGTGCCACCAGCAGAGATGGAAGGGGTCAGGCCAACGTCCTGACTTTC
-	TRBV15	TRBJ1-4	-	CATSRGPGTNEKLFF	TGTGCCACCAGCAGAGGTCCAGGGACTAATGAAAAACTGTTTTTT
-	TRBV28	TRBJ2-3	-	CASSVGTADTQYF	TGTGCCAGCAGTGTAGGCACCGCAGATACGCAGTATTTT